This T cell receptor (beta chain) was found in a study of T cell responses to AZD1222 COVID-19 vaccine. The assay was immunoSEQ multiplex PCR, and TCRdb's table has in-frame clones only and misses some. The table records around 130,000 clones, 75% to 95% of them present only once. Study-level points and caveats: Among those given AZD1222, only six were seropositive at baseline. Females outnumbered males among donors, who were mostly white British; clonal diversity was possibly underestimated. Scientists sampled the repertoires only once the peak T cell response had passed. Of spike-specific TCRs, nearly half reportedly target regions left unmutated in variants.

Remarks on this clone: Its target is not known.

After removal of 3 bases from V and 0 bases from J, the junction contained 8 bases not matched to a gene. In germline, CDR1 is SGDLS, CDR2 YYNGEE. The CDR3 is 17 amino acids. This receptor was taken from an adult who received the MenACWY meningococcal vaccine as a control. Sample: peripheral blood, taken 28 days after the second dose of the MenACWY control vaccine. V usage is TRBV9 and J usage is TRBJ2-3; 9 nucleotides match TRBD2. In DNA form, the CDR3 reads TGTGCCAGCAGCGAGGTTGAAGCGGGAGGAAGCACAGATACGCAGTATTTT. It yields the protein CASSEVEAGGSTDTQYF.